This T cell receptor beta chain originates from a study of shared clonotypes between healthy human individuals. Trimming removed 10 bases at V and 1 base at J, with 13 bases between. Looked up from germline, CDR1 is SGHAT and CDR2 is FQNNGV. This CDR3 comprises 14 residues. Sequencing used immunoSEQ multiplex PCR; TCRdb keeps in-frame clones, though not all of them. The top ten hold nearly 1.5% of the sample, which has about a million clones, around 75% seen once. This receptor was obtained from a man aged 18 to 35 in good health. The source material was memory CD4+ T cells sorted from blood. Subset of the sample: CD45RA-negative fraction. J is TRBJ2-2 and V is TRBV11-2, with D unclear. DNA for the CDR3: TGTGCCACCAAACAAGTTTTGAACACCGGGGAGCTGTTTTTT. Translation gives CATKQVLNTGELFF.